This T cell receptor beta chain stems from a study of shared clonotypes between healthy human individuals. Here immunoSEQ multiplex PCR was the method, and the copy in TCRdb shows in-frame clones only, minus some. The repertoire consists of about 1 million clones, with 60% to 80% occurring once and the leading ten covering approximately 1.5%. The donor population consisted of healthy HIV-negative adults with no recent acute infections or vaccinations. The sequence derives from a man between 18 and 35 years old in good health. The sample taken for sequencing was memory CD4+ T cells sorted from blood. Subset in this sample: CD45RA-negative fraction.

In DNA form, the CDR3 reads TGCGCCAGCAGTCCAGGGGACAATCAGCCCCAGCATTTT. The encoded protein is CASSPGDNQPQHF. The rearrangement uses TRBV5-1 and TRBJ1-5; D possibly corresponds to TRBD1 (6 bases). The CDR3 totals 13 residues. The V and J ends lost 5 bases and 3 bases respectively, with 9 bases between them. Germline lookup yields CDR1 SGHRS and CDR2 YFSETQ.